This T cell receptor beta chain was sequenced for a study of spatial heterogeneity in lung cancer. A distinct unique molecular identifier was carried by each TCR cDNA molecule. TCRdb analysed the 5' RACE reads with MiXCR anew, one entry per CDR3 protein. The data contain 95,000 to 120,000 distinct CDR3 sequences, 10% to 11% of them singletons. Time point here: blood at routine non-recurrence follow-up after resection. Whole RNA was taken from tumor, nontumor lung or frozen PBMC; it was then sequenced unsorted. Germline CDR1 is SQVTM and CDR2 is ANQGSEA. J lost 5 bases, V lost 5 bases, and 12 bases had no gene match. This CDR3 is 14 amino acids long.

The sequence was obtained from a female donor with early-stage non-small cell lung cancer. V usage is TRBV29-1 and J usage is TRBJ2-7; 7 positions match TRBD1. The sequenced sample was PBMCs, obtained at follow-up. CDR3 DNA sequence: TGCAGCGTTACAGGGGCCTCACCACTGGACGAGCAGTACTTC. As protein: CSVTGASPLDEQYF.